A single sample gave rise to the 15 T cell receptor beta chains below, sequenced in a study of cytomegalovirus exposure and HLA in healthy donors (dated by TCRdb to about 2017). Libraries came from the immunoSEQ multiplex PCR assay. For the multiplex PCR, a mixture combining 60 forward primers for TCR Vbeta segments and 13 reverse primers for TCR Jbeta segments was used. TCRdb holds this immuneACCESS table with in-frame rearrangements only. Some clones are missing; in checked studies, unresolved V genes explain under half, and the rest has no known cause. The sample yields around 200,000 clones; 70% to 80% were counted once. 3.5% to 5% of the sample is held by the ten biggest clonotypes. Sequencing was performed on PBMCs. All receptors derive from a woman in her twenties or thirties in good health and CMV-seropositive.

The chain links TRBV19 to TRBJ1-5; no reliable D call. The CDR3 has 16 residues. Germline V gene data show CDR1 as LNHDA and CDR2 as SQIVND (reference sequence). V gave up 3 bases and J gave up 1 base, with 13 bases separating them. The CDR3 loop reads CASSIAMTMSNQPQHF. DNA for the CDR3: TGTGCCAGTAGTATTGCTATGACAATGAGCAATCAGCCCCAGCATTTT.

V usage is TRBV19 and J usage is TRBJ1-2; 7 bases fit TRBD1. The CDR3 is 14 residues long. Germline values: CDR1 LNHDA, CDR2 SQIVND (reference sequence). The trim removed 5 bases at V and 4 bases at J, leaving 7 bases unmatched. The chain's CDR3 is CASSSTGRPYGYTF. The DNA of the CDR3 is TGTGCCAGTAGTTCGACAGGGCGACCCTATGGCTACACCTTC.

The chain uses TRBV4-1 and TRBJ1-2, with D tentatively TRBD1 (5 bases). CDR3 size: 14 residues. Germline-derived CDR1 and CDR2 are MGHRA and YSYEKL. V gave up 1 base and J gave up 7 bases, with 13 bases separating them. Here the CDR3 DNA reads TGCGCCAGCAGCCAAGTAGGACAAGCCCGTGGCTACACCTTC. It encodes CASSQVGQARGYTF.

V is TRBV4-3 and J is TRBJ2-1; 8 nucleotides line up with TRBD2. Germline V gene sequence: CDR1 LGHNA, CDR2 YSLEER. The CDR3 extends over 19 amino acids. The trim removed 3 bases at V and 4 bases at J, leaving 17 bases unmatched. The CDR3 coding sequence is TGCGCCAGCAGCCATGGCGGCGGGAGGAGTTCTTCCCTTTACAATGAGCAGTTCTTC. Its protein product is CASSHGGGRSSSLYNEQFF.

The chain links TRBV11-3 to TRBJ2-5; D might be TRBD2 (6 bases). V was clipped by 2 bases and J by 2 bases, with 15 bases between them. There are 16 residues in the CDR3. CDR1 is SGHNT and CDR2 is YENEEA in the germline V gene. The CDR3 is CASSLLGSMWQETQYF. CDR3 sequence (DNA): TGTGCCAGCAGCTTACTCGGGAGTATGTGGCAAGAGACCCAGTACTTC.

V is TRBV4-2 and J is TRBJ1-5; D uncertain. Deletions cut 1 base from V and 0 bases from J, with 7 bases between. Germline-derived CDR1 and CDR2 are LGHNA and YNFKEQ. The CDR3 runs 15 residues. The CDR3 here is CASSQGSYSNQPQHF. As DNA, the CDR3 is TGTGCCAGCAGCCAAGGGAGTTATAGCAATCAGCCCCAGCATTTT.

The count of this clone is one. The CDR3 sequence is CATSNRTSGFYEQYF. In DNA, the CDR3 is TGTGCCACCAGCAACCGAACTAGCGGTTTCTACGAGCAGTACTTC. V and J are TRBV15 and TRBJ2-7; TRBD2 matches 8 bases. V was clipped by 4 bases and J by 3 bases; unmatched bases: 8. The CDR3 runs to 15 residues. Per germline, CDR1 LNHNV and CDR2 YYDKDF (reference sequence).

This clone was seen only a few times. V gene TRBV19 combines with J gene TRBJ1-2, with 8 bases aligning to TRBD1. V shed 0 bases and J 5 bases; nucleotides not matched to a gene: 5. From germline, CDR1 is LNHDA and CDR2 SQIVND (reference sequence). This CDR3 has 15 residues. Written as DNA, the CDR3 is TGTGCCAGTAGTATAGACGGCGGACAGGGTTATGGCTACACCTTC. Amino acids: CASSIDGGQGYGYTF.

This clone was seen just once. The chain carries TRBV23-1 and TRBJ2-1; no reliable D call. TRBV23-1 is reported as an ORF; its role is uncertain. This CDR3 has 12 amino acids. The V end lost 4 bases, the J end lost 6 bases, and 7 bases lay between the germline ends. The chain's CDR3 is CASSLTFNEQFF. The CDR3 bases are TGCGCCAGCAGTCTCACTTTCAATGAGCAGTTCTTC.

The chain employs TRBV11-2 and TRBJ2-7, with 10 bases that match TRBD1. The V segment lost 6 bases and the J segment 2 bases; nucleotides outside the gene matches: 7. The CDR3 extends over 15 amino acids. CDR1 is SGHAT, CDR2 FQNNGV, per germline. The CDR3 spells CASSRPGQGTYEQYF. In nucleotides, the CDR3 is TGTGCCAGCAGTAGGCCGGGACAGGGGACCTACGAGCAGTACTTC. The variable domain in full, with the rest retrieved from reference TRBV11-2 and TRBJ2-7, is EAGVAQSPRYKIIEKRQSVAFWCNPISGHATLYWYQQILGQGPKLLIQFQNNGVVDDSQLPKDRFSAERLKGVDSTLKIQPAKLEDSAVYLCASSRPGQGTYEQYFGPGTRLTVT.

J is TRBJ2-1 and V is TRBV27; tentatively, D is TRBD1 (5 bases). The germline CDR1 and CDR2 sequences are MNHEY and SMNVEV (reference sequence). Trimming removed 2 bases at V and 6 bases at J, with 11 bases between. The CDR3 extends over 14 amino acids. The CDR3 loop is CASSLRRGSNEQFF. As DNA, the CDR3 is TGTGCCAGCAGTTTACGAAGGGGTTCCAATGAGCAGTTCTTC.

The CDR3 region is CASSIPKREVYTGELFF. CDR3 nucleotides: TGTGCCAGCAGCATACCGAAGCGGGAGGTATACACCGGGGAGCTGTTTTTT. The V call is TRBV5-6, the J call TRBJ2-2, with 9 bases that match TRBD2. The CDR3 runs 17 residues. Germline trimming cut 4 bases from V and 3 bases from J; bases unmatched to any gene: 10. CDR1 and CDR2 (germline): SGHDT, YYEEEE.

V usage is TRBV5-4 and J usage is TRBJ2-3, with D unresolved. This CDR3 comprises 16 residues. Looked up from germline, CDR1 is SGHNT and CDR2 is YYREEE (reference sequence). With 2 bases removed from V and 1 base from J, the gap between germline ends came to 14 bases. CDR3 protein: CASSFNPSRGTDTQYF. The CDR3 nucleotides are TGTGCCAGCAGCTTCAACCCTTCCCGGGGCACAGATACGCAGTATTTT.

V usage is TRBV7-2 and J usage is TRBJ1-5; the D gene is possibly TRBD1 (5 bases). Germline CDR1 reads SGHTA; CDR2 reads FQGNSA. Trimming shortened V by 1 base and J by 10 bases, and 8 bases separated the two germline ends. The CDR3 consists of 12 residues. CDR3 sequence: CASSLEGLPQHF. Written as DNA, the CDR3 is TGTGCCAGCAGCTTAGAGGGACTCCCCCAGCATTTT. Looking up the rest from reference TRBV7-2 and TRBJ1-5 gives the full variable domain: GAGVSQSPSNKVTEKGKDVELRCDPISGHTALYWYRQSLGQGLEFLIYFQGNSAPDKSGLPSDRFSAERTGGSVSTLTIQRTQQEDSAVYLCASSLEGLPQHFGDGTRLSIL.

This clone was seen only a few times. CDR3 sequence reads: CASSLSTGRGYTF. In DNA form, the CDR3 reads TGTGCCAGCAGCCTGTCTACGGGTCGAGGCTACACCTTC. The J gene is TRBJ1-2, the V gene TRBV5-8; D remains unclear. The CDR3 has 13 residues. Germline V gene lookup returns CDR1 SGHTS and CDR2 YDEGEE. The V and J ends lost 4 bases and 8 bases respectively, with 15 bases between them.